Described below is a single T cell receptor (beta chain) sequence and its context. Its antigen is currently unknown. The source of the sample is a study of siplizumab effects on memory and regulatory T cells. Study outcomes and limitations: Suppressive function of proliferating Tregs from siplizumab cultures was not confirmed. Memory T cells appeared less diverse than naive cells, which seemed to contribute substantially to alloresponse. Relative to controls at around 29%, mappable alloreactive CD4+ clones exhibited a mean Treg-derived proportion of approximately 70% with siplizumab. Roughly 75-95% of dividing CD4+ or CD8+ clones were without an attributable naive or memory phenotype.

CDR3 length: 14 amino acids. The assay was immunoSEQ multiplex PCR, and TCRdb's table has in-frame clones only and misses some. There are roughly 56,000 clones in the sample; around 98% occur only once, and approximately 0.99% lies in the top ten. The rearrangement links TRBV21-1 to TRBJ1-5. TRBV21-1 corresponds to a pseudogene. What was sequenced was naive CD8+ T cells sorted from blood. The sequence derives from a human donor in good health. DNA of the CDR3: TGTGCCAGCAGCAAATCCCACGGTAATCAGCCCCAGCATTTT. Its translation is CASSKSHGNQPQHF.